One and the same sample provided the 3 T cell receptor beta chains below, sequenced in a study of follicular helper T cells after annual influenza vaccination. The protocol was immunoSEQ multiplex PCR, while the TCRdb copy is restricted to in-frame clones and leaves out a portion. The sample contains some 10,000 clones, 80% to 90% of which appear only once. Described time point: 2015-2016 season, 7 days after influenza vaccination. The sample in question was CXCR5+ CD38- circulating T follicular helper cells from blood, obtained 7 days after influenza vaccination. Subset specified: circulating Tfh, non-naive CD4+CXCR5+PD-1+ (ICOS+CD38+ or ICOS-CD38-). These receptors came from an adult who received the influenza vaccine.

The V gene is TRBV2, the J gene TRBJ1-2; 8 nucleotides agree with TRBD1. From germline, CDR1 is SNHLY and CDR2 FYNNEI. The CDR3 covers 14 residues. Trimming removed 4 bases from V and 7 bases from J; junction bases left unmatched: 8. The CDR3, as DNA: TGTGCCAGCAGTGGACAGGGGCCCATGGTTGGCTACACCTTC. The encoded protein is CASSGQGPMVGYTF.

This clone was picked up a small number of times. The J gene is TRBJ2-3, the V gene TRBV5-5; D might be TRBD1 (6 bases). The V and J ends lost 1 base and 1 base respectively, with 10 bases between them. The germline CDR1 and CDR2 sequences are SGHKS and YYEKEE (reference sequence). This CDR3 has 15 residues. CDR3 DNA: TGTGCCAGCAGCTTGACAGGGTTTGGCACAGATACGCAGTATTTT. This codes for CASSLTGFGTDTQYF.

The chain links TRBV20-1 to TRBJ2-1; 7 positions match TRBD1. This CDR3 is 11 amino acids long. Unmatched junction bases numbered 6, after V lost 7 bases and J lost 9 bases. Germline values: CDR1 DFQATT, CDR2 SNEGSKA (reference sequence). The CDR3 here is CSGQTGIEQFF. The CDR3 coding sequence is TGCAGTGGTCAGACAGGGATTGAGCAGTTCTTC.